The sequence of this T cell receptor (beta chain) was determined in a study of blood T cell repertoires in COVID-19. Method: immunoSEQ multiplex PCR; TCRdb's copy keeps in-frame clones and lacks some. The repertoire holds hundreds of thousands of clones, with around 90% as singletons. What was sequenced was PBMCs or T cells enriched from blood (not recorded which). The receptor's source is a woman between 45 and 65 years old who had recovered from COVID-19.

The CDR3 nucleotides are TGTGCCACCAGTGCCCAGGGGTTCGATGGCTACACCTTC. Protein product: CATSAQGFDGYTF. This chain joins TRBV24-1 and TRBJ1-2; a weak D match, TRBD1 (6 bases). V was trimmed by 5 bases and J by 6 bases, leaving 12 bases between them. CDR1 and CDR2 (germline): KGHDR, SFDVKD. The CDR3 loop spans 13 amino acids.